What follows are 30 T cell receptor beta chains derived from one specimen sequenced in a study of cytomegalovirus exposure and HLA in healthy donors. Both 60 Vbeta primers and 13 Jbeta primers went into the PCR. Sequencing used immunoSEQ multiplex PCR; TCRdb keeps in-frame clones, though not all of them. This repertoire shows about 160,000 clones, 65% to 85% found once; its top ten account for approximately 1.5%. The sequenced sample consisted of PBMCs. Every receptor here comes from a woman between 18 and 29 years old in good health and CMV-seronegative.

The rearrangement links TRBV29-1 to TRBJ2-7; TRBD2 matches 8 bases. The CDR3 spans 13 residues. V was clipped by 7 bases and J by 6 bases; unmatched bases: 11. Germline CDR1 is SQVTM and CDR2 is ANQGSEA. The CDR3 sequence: CSAGGGSLGEQYF. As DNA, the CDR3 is TGCAGCGCCGGGGGGGGGAGCCTGGGCGAGCAGTACTTC.

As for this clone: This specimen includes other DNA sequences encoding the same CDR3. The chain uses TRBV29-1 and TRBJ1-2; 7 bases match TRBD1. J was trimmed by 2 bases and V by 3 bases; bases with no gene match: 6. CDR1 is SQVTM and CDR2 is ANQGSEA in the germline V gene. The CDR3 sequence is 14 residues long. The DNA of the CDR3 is TGCAGCGTTGAGGGCAGGGGGGCGAACTATGGCTACACCTTC. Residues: CSVEGRGANYGYTF.

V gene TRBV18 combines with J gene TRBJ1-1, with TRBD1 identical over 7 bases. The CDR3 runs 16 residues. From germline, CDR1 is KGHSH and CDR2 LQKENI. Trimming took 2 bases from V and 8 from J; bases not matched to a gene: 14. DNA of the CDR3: TGTGCCAGCTCACCAACCCCCCTGACAGGGTCGTTCGAAGCTTTCTTT. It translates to CASSPTPLTGSFEAFF.

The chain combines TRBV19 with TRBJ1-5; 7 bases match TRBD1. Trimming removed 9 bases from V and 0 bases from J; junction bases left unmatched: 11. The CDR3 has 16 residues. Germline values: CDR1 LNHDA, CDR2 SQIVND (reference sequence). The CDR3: CASGVTGENSNQPQHF. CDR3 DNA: TGTGCCAGCGGGGTCACAGGGGAAAATAGCAATCAGCCCCAGCATTTT.

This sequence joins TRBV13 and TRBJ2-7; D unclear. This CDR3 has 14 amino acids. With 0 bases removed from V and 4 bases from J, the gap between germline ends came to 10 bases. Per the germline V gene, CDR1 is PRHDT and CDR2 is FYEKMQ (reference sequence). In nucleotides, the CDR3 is TGTGCCAGCAGCTTAGGTAGATTGAGATACGAGCAGTACTTC. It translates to CASSLGRLRYEQYF.

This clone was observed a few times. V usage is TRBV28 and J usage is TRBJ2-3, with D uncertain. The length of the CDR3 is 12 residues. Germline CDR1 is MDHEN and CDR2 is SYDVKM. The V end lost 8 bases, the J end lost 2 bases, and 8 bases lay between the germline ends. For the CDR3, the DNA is TGTGCCAGCTTCCGCGTCACAGATACGCAGTATTTT. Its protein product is CASFRVTDTQYF.

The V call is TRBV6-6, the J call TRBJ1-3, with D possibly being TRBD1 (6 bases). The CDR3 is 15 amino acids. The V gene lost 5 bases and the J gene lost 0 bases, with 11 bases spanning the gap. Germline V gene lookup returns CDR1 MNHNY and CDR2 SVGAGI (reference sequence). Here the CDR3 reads CASSRTGTSGNTIYF. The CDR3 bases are TGTGCCAGCAGTAGAACAGGGACCTCTGGAAACACCATATATTTT.

CDR3 DNA sequence: TGCGCCAGCCGGGGGGCTCTCGGCACTGAAGCTTTCTTT. Encoded protein: CASRGALGTEAFF. V is TRBV5-1 and J is TRBJ1-1, with D maybe TRBD1 (6 bases). Germline-derived CDR1 and CDR2 are SGHRS and YFSETQ. The CDR3 length is 13 residues. V lost 7 bases to trimming and J lost 4 bases, with 14 bases between them.

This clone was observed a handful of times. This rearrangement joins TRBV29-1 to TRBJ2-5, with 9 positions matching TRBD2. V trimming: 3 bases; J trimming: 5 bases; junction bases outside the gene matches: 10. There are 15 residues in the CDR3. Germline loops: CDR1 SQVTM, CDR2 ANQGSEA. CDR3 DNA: TGCAGCGTTGAGTCTAGCGGGGCCCTGGGGGAGACCCAGTACTTC. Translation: CSVESSGALGETQYF.

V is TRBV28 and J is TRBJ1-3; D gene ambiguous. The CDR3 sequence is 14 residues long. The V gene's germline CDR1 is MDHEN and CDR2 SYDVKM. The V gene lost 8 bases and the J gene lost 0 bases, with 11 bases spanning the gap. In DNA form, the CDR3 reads TGTGCCAGCGGGAGACCCACCTCTGGAAACACCATATATTTT. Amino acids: CASGRPTSGNTIYF. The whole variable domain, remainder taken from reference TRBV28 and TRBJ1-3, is DVKVTQSSRYLVKRTGEKVFLECVQDMDHENMFWYRQDPGLGLRLIYFSYDVKMKEKGDIPEGYSVSREKKERFSLILESASTNQTSMYLCASGRPTSGNTIYFGEGSWLTVV.

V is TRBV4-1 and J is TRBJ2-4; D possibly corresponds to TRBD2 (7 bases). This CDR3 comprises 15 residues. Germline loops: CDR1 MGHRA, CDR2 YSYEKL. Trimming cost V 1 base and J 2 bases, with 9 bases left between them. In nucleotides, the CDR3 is TGCGCCAGCAGCCAAGGCGGGGGCCCCAAAAACATTCAGTACTTC. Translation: CASSQGGGPKNIQYF.

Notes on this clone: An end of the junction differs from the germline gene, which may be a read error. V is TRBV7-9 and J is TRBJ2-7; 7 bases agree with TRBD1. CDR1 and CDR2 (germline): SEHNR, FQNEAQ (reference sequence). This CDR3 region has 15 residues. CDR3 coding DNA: TGTTCCAGCAGCCCGACCGACAGGGACTCCTACGAGCAGTACTTC. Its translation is CSSSPTDRDSYEQYF.

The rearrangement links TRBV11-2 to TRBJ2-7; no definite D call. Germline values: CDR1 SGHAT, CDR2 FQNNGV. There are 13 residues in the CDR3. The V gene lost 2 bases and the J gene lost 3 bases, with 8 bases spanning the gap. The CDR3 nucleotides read TGTGCCAGCAGCTTACTGGGCATCTACGAGCAGTACTTC. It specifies CASSLLGIYEQYF.

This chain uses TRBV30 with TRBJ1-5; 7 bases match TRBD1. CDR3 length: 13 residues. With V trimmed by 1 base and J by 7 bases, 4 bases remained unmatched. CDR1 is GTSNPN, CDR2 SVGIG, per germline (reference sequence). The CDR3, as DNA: TGTGCCTGGAGTGAGGGGGCCGGACAGCCCCAGCATTTT. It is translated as CAWSEGAGQPQHF. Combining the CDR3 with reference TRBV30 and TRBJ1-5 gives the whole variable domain SQTIHQWPATLVQPVGSPLSLECTVEGTSNPNLYWYRQAAGRGLQLLFYSVGIGQISSEVPQNLSASRPQDRQFILSSKKLLLSDSGFYLCAWSEGAGQPQHFGDGTRLSIL.

The CDR3 protein is CASTRDGEQYF. The CDR3 DNA follows: TGTGCCAGCACTCGAGACGGGGAGCAGTACTTC. V and J are TRBV27 and TRBJ2-7; unclear D gene. The CDR3 length is 11 residues. CDR1 and CDR2 from the germline V gene are MNHEY and SMNVEV (reference sequence). V dropped 7 bases and J dropped 7 bases, with 11 bases sitting between them.

The CDR3 protein is CASTRQGGQMNTEAFF. Here the CDR3 DNA reads TGCGCCAGCACTCGGCAGGGAGGCCAGATGAACACTGAAGCTTTCTTT. The chain uses TRBV5-1 and TRBJ1-1; possible D gene TRBD1, 5 bases. The CDR3 loop spans 16 amino acids. V lost 6 bases to trimming and J lost 0 bases, with 18 bases between them. The germline CDR1 and CDR2 sequences are SGHRS and YFSETQ.

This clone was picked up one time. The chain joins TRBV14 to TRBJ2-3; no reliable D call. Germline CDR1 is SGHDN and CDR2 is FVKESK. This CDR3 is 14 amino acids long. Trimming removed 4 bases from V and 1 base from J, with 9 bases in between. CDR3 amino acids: CASSPRLGTDTQYF. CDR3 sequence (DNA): TGTGCCAGCAGCCCCCGCCTAGGCACAGATACGCAGTATTTT.

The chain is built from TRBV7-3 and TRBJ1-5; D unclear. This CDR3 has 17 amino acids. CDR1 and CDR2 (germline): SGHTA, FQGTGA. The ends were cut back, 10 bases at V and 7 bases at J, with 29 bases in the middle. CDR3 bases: TGTGCCAACCTATCGCCGGGATTTCCCATTAACAACCAGCCCCAGCATTTT. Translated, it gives CANLSPGFPINNQPQHF.

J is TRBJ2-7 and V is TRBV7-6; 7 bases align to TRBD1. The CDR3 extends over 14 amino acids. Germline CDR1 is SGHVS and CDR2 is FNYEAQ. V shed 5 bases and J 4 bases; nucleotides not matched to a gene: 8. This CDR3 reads CASSPNRGEYEQYF. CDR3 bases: TGTGCCAGCAGCCCAAACAGGGGAGAGTACGAGCAGTACTTC.

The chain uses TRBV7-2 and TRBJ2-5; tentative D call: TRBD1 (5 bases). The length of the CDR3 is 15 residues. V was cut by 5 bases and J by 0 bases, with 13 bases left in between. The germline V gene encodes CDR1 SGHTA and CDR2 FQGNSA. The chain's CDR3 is CASSPGSWYQETQYF. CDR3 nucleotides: TGTGCCAGCAGCCCAGGGTCCTGGTACCAAGAGACCCAGTACTTC.

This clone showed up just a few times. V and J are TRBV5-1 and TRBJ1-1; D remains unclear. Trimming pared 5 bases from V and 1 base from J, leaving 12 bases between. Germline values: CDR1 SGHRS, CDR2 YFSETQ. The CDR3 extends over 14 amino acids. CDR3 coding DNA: TGCGCCAGCAGTATTCAGGCCCCGAACACTGAAGCTTTCTTT. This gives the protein CASSIQAPNTEAFF.

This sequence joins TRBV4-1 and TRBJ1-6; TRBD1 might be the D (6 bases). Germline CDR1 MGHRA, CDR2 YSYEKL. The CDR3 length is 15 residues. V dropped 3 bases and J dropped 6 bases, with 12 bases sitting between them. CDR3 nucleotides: TGCGCCAGCAGCCATCTGGGGGGGCGTAATTCACCCCTCCACTTT. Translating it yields CASSHLGGRNSPLHF.

DNA of the CDR3: TGTGCCAGCAGCTTGCAGGGGGGCCCCGGGAGGGATGGCTACACCTTC. Protein: CASSLQGGPGRDGYTF. This chain joins TRBV5-6 and TRBJ1-2, with 7 nucleotides matching TRBD1. V was clipped by 1 base and J by 6 bases; unmatched bases: 12. The CDR3 has 16 residues. Per germline, CDR1 SGHDT and CDR2 YYEEEE.

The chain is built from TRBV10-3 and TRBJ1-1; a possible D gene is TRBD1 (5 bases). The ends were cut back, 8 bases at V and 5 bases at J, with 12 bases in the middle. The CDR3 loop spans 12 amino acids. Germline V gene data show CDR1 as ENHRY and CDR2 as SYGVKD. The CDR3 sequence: CAIGEGNTEAFF. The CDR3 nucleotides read TGTGCCATCGGGGAGGGGAATACTGAAGCTTTCTTT.

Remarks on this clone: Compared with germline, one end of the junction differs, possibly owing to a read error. This CDR3 reads CSSSLVGQGARGYTF. CDR3 DNA sequence: TGTTCCAGCAGCTTAGTGGGACAGGGGGCCAGGGGCTACACCTTC. The genes are TRBV7-9 and TRBJ1-2, with 12 bases fitting TRBD1. The CDR3 is 15 amino acids. From germline, CDR1 is SEHNR and CDR2 FQNEAQ (reference sequence).

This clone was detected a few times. The CDR3 nucleotides are TGTGCCAGCAGCCAAGGTGGGAGAAAACTGTTTTTT. Translated: CASSQGGRKLFF. The chain links TRBV14 to TRBJ1-4, with D unresolved. Trimming shortened V by 1 base and J by 10 bases, and 7 bases separated the two germline ends. Germline loops: CDR1 SGHDN, CDR2 FVKESK. CDR3 length: 12 residues.

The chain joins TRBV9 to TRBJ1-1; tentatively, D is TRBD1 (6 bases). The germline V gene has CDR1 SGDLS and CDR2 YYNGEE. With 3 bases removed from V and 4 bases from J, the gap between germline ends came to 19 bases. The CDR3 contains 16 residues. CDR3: CASSALRGGQGTEAFF. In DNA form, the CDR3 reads TGTGCCAGCAGCGCCCTTCGGGGGGGGCAGGGCACTGAAGCTTTCTTT.

CDR3 DNA sequence: TGTGCCAGCAGGACTAGCGGGGGGGGGTACAATGAGCAGTTCTTC. It yields the protein CASRTSGGGYNEQFF. The chain couples TRBV6-5 to TRBJ2-1; 14 nucleotides agree with TRBD2. Germline trimming cut 6 bases from V and 4 bases from J; bases unmatched to any gene: 2. CDR3 length: 15 amino acids. Germline CDR1 MNHEY, CDR2 SVGAGI.

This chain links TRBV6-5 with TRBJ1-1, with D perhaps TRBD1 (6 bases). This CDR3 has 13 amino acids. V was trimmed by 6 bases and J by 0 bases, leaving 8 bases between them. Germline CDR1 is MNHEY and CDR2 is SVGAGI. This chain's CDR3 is CASSRTVNTEAFF. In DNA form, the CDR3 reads TGTGCCAGCAGCCGGACAGTGAACACTGAAGCTTTCTTT.

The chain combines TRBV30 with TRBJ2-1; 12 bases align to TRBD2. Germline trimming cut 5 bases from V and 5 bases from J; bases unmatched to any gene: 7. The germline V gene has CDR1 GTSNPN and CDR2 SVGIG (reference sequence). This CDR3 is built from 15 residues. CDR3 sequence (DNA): TGTGCCTGGGAGGGCACTAGCGGGGGGAACAATGAGCAGTTCTTC. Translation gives CAWEGTSGGNNEQFF.